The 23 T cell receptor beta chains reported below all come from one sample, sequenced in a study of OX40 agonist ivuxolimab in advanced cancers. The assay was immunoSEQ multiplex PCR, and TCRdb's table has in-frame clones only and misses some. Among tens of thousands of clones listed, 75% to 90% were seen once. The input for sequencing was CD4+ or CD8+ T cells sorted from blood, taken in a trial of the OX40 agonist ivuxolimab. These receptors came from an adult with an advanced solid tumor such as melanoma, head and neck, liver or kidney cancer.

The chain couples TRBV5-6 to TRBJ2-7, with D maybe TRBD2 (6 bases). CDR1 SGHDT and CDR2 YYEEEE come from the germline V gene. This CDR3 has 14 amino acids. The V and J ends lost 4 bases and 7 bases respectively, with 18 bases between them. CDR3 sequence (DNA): TGTGCCAGCAGCCCTTTGGAGGGAGTGAGGGAGCAGTACTTC. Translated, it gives CASSPLEGVREQYF.

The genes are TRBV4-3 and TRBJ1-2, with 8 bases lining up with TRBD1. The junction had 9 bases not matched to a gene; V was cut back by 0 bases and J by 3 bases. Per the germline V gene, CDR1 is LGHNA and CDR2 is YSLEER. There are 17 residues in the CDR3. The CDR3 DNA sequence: TGCGCCAGCAGCCAAGATCTTTCGGACAGGGCGTACTATGGCTACACCTTC. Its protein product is CASSQDLSDRAYYGYTF.

CDR3 loop: CATRMGPREAFF. CDR3 bases: TGTGCCACCAGGATGGGGCCACGGGAAGCTTTCTTT. The V gene is TRBV19, the J gene TRBJ1-1; D is possibly TRBD1 (5 bases). V was clipped by 10 bases and J by 8 bases, with 17 bases between them. Looked up from germline, CDR1 is LNHDA and CDR2 is SQIVND (reference sequence). This CDR3 spans 12 amino acids.

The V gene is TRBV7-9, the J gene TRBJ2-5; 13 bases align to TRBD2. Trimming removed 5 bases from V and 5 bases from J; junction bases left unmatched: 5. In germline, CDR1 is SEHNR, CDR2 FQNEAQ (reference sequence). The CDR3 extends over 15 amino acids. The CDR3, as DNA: TGTGCCAGCAGCCGGACTAGCGGGAGAGGGGAGACCCAGTACTTC. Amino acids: CASSRTSGRGETQYF.

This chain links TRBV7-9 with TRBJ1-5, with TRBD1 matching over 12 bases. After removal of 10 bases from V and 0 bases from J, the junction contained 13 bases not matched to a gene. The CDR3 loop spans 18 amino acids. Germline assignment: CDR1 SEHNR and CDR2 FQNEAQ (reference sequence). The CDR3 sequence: CATSTGDRGPYSNQPQHF. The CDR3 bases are TGTGCCACCTCAACGGGGGACAGGGGGCCTTATAGCAATCAGCCCCAGCATTTT.

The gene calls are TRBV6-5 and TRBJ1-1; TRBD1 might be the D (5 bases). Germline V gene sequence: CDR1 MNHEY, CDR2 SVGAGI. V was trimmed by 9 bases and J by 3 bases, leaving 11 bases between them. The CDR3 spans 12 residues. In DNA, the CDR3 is TGTGCCAGTGAGGGGTACGACACTGAAGCTTTCTTT. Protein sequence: CASEGYDTEAFF.

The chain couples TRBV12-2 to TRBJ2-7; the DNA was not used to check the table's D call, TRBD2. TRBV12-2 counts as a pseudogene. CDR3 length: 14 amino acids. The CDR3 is CASRLERGPYEQYF. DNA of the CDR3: TGTGCAAGTCGCTTAGAGCGGGGACCCTACGAGCAGTACTTC.

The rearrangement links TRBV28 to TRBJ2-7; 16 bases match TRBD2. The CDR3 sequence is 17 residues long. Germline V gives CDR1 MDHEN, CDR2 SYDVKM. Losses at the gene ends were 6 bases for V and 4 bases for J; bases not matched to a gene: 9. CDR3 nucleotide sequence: TGTGCCAGCAGCCCGGTGGGACTAGCGGGGGGGCAATACGAGCAGTACTTC. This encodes CASSPVGLAGGQYEQYF.

CDR3 DNA: TGTGCCAGCAGTGGACTAGCGGGAGTAGGGTATGAGCAGTTCTTC. Translation: CASSGLAGVGYEQFF. The V and J genes are TRBV28 and TRBJ2-1; 13 nucleotides agree with TRBD2. Germline CDR1 and CDR2: MDHEN and SYDVKM. J was trimmed by 8 bases and V by 5 bases; bases with no gene match: 6. The CDR3 sequence is 15 residues long.

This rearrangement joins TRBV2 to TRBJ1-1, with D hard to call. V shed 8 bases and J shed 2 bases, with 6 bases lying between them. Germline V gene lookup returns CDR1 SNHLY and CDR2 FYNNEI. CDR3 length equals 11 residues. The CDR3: CASGVNTEAFF. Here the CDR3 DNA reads TGTGCCAGCGGCGTAAACACTGAAGCTTTCTTT.

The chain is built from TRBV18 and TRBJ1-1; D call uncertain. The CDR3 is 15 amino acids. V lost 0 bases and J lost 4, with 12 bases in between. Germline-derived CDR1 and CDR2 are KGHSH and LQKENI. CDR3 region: CASSPPGPQATEAFF. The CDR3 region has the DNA TGTGCCAGCTCACCACCCGGGCCTCAGGCCACTGAAGCTTTCTTT.

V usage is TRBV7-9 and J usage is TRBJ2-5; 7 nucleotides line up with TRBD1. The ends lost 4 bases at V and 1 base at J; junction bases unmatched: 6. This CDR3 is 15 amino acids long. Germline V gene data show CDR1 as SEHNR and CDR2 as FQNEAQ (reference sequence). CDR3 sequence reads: CASSSSTGVQETQYF. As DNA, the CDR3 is TGTGCCAGCAGCTCCTCTACAGGGGTCCAAGAGACCCAGTACTTC.

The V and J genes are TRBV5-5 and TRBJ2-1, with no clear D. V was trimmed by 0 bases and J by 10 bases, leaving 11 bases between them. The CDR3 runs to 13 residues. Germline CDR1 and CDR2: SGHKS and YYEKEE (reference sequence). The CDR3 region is CASSLEVLREQFF. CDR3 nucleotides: TGTGCCAGCAGCTTGGAGGTCCTCAGGGAGCAGTTCTTC.

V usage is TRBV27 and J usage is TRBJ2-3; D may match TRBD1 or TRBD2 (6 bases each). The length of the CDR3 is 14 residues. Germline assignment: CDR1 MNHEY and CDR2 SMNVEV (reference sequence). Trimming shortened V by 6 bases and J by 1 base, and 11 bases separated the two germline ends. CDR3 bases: TGTGCCAGCAGCCCCCGGGGGCGCACAGATACGCAGTATTTT. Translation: CASSPRGRTDTQYF.

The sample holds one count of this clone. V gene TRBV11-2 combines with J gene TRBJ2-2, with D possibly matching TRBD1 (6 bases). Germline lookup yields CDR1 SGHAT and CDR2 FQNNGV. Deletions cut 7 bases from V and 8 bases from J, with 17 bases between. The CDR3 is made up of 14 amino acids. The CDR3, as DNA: TGTGCCAGCAACAATTACATGGGGGCGGGGGAGCTGTTTTTT. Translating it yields CASNNYMGAGELFF.

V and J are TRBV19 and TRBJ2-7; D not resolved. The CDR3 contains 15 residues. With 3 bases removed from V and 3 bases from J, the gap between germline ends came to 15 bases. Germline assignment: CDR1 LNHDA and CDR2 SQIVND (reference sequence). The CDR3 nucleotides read TGTGCCAGTAGTATGAAGGGCGCTACCGACTACGAGCAGTACTTC. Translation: CASSMKGATDYEQYF.

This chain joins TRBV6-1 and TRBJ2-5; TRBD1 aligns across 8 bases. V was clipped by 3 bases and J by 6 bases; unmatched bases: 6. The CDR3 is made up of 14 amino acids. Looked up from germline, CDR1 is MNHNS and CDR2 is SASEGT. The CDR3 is CASSEAGGAQTQYF. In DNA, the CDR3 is TGTGCCAGCAGTGAGGCAGGGGGCGCACAGACCCAGTACTTC.

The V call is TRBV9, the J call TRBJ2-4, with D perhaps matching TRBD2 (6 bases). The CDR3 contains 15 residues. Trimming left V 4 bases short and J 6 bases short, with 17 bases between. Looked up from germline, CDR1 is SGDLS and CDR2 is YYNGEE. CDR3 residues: CASSFRGTQRNIQYF. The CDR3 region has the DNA TGTGCCAGCAGCTTTCGGGGGACGCAACGAAACATTCAGTACTTC.

The CDR3 nucleotides read TGTGCCAGCAGCTCCGCAGGGGCGCCTGGCAATGAGCAGTTCTTC. This gives the protein CASSSAGAPGNEQFF. The chain joins TRBV7-2 to TRBJ2-1; D perhaps matches TRBD1 (6 bases). Trimming left V 4 bases short and J 6 bases short, with 16 bases between. The germline V gene encodes CDR1 SGHTA and CDR2 FQGNSA. The CDR3 sequence is 15 residues long.

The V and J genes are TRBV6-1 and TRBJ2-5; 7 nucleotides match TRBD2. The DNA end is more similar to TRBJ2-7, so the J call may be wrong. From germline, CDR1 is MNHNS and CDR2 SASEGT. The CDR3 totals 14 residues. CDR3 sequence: CASLRDGGNYEQYF. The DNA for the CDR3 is TGTGCCAGCCTCCGGGACGGGGGGAACTACGAGCAGTACTTC.

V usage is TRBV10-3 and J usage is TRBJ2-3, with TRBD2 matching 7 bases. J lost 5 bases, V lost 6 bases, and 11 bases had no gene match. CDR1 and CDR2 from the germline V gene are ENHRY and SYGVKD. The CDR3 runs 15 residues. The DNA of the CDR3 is TGTGCCATCAGCCCAATGGGCGGGGGATTAGATACGCAGTATTTT. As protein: CAISPMGGGLDTQYF.

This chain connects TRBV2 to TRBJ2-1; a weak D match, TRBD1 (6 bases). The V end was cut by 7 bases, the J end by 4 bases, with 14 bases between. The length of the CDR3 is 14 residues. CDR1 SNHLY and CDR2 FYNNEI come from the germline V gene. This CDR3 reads CASNLGQGYNEQFF. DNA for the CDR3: TGTGCCAGCAACTTGGGACAAGGATACAATGAGCAGTTCTTC.

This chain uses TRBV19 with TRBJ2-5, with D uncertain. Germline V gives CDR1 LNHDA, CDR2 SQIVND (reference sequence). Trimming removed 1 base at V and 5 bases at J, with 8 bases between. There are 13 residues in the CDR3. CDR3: CASSIGERETQYF. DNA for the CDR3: TGTGCCAGTAGTATAGGGGAACGGGAGACCCAGTACTTC.